The source of this TCR beta chain is a study of T-cell memory formation after mild COVID-19. MiXCR, applied by TCRdb to the 5' RACE reads, yields one record per CDR3 protein. The table lists 350,000 to 450,000 distinct CDR3 sequences, over 25% of them singletons, with around an eighth in the top ten. This CDR3 contains 16 residues. Germline V CDR1 and CDR2: KGHSH, LQKENI. V was shortened by 3 bases and J by 1 base, with 14 bases between the two germline ends. This clonotype was counted a few times. The chain is built from TRBV18 and TRBJ2-3; D may be TRBD2 (5 bases). The material sequenced was PBMCs or a T cell subset sorted from them (not recorded which). This TCR was sampled from an adult woman who had mild COVID-19 (a few samples of this study predate the infection). Cell type and time point are not known. This chain's CDR3 is CASSPRGSIGTDTQYF. The CDR3 DNA follows: TGTGCCAGCTCACCCCGGGGTAGCATAGGCACAGATACGCAGTATTTT.